This TCR beta chain appears in the sequencing data of a study of shared clonotypes between healthy human individuals. Study-level results: Estimated richness values were generally larger in naive subsets than in memory subsets. Non-shared clonotypes had lower generation probabilities than clonotypes shared by all four sorted-subset donors.

As concerns this clone: Its antigen is not identified.

As originally analysed: Quality scores were absent from the junction-only immunoSEQ sequences, so filtering differed. Here immunoSEQ multiplex PCR was the method, and the copy in TCRdb shows in-frame clones only, minus some. V and J calls plus clone size are reproduced from that table; the DNA served to infer D and trimming. The sample gives under 2.5 million clones, about 90% of which show up once; about 0.41% is in the top ten. This CDR3 is built from 14 residues. The clonotype was recovered from a man aged 18 to 30 in good health. Some clones in this sample may be carry-over from other donors' samples. The sequenced material came from naive CD4+ T cells from PBMCs. Subset defined: CD45RA+ positively selected. The chain carries TRBV12-2 and TRBJ1-1; the table assigns TRBD1, which was not confirmed against the DNA. TRBV12-2 is marked as a pseudogene. The CDR3 nucleotides are TGTGCAAGTCGCTTAACAGGGGGGGACACTGAAGCTTTCTTT. This gives the protein CASRLTGGDTEAFF.